The 4 T cell receptor beta chains reported below all come from one sample, sequenced in a study of T cell repertoires in cytomegalovirus infection. TCRdb fed the reads into MiXCR, producing one record per CDR3 protein. Of almost 500,000 distinct CDR3 sequences in the sample, about 11% were seen once. The sample taken for sequencing was PBMCs. These receptors came from a human donor in good health (CMV status not recorded). Some clones in this sample may be carry-over from other donors' samples.

The table lists this clonotype with many counts. J is TRBJ2-3 and V is TRBV12-3 or TRBV12-4; D unclear. CDR3 size: 12 residues. Trimming removed 6 bases at V and 2 bases at J, with 6 bases between. The CDR3 sequence: CASSFYTDTQYF. The CDR3 DNA reads TGTGCCAGCAGCTTCTACACAGATACGCAGTATTTT.

This clonotype turned up a few times. The V and J genes are TRBV4-2 and TRBJ2-2; TRBD2 is a possible D gene (5 bases). V lost 1 base and J lost 4, with 10 bases in between. CDR1 is LGHNA and CDR2 is YNFKEQ in the germline V gene. CDR3 length: 15 residues. CDR3 sequence: CASSQVSAGTGELFF. DNA of the CDR3: TGTGCCAGCAGCCAAGTCTCGGCGGGCACCGGGGAGCTGTTTTTT.

The chain is built from TRBV2 and TRBJ1-4, with D possibly matching TRBD1 (5 bases). This CDR3 contains 17 residues. Germline V lookup: CDR1 SNHLY, CDR2 FYNNEI. Trimming took off 8 bases at V and 0 bases at J, with 19 bases between the two ends. Here the CDR3 DNA reads TGTGCCAGCCTACGGTCGGTGACAGTATCAACTAATGAAAAACTGTTTTTT. Protein: CASLRSVTVSTNEKLFF.

This clonotype was recorded at least ten times. The genes are TRBV11-2 and TRBJ2-7; 7 bases agree with TRBD1. V shed 1 base, J shed 6 bases, and the junction held 6 bases outside the gene matches. Germline CDR1 SGHAT, CDR2 FQNNGV. The CDR3 sequence is 14 residues long. The CDR3 reads CASSLVRGPREQYF. The CDR3 DNA reads TGTGCCAGCAGCTTAGTTAGGGGGCCTCGCGAGCAGTACTTC.